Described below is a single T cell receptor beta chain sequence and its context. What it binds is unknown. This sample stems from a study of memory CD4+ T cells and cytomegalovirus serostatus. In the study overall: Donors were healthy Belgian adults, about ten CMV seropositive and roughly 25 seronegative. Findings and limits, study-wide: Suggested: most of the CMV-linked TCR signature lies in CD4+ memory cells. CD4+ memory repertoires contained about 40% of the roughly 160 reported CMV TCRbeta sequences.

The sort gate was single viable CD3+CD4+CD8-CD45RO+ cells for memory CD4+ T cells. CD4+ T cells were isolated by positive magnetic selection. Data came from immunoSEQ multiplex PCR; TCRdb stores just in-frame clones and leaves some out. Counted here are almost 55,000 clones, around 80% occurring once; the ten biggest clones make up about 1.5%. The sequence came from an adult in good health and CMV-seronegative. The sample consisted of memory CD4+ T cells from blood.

This CDR3 is CASSLAARNYGYTF. CDR3 in DNA: TGTGCCAGCAGCTTAGCGGCAAGGAACTATGGCTACACCTTC. V and J are TRBV7-8 and TRBJ1-2; D unclear. CDR1 and CDR2 (germline): SGHVS, FQNEAQ. Trimming cost V 0 bases and J 2 bases, with 7 bases left between them. The CDR3 consists of 14 residues.